The clone carrying this T cell receptor (beta chain) came up a few times. Its antigen is unidentified. The sample belongs to a study of spatial heterogeneity in lung cancer. Study information: Detection of beta-chain sequences consistently exceeded that of alpha-chain sequences. Study-wide results and limits: In blood, ubiquitous expanded tumor TCRs appeared more at resection than follow-up.

Stated time point: sample taken at primary tumor resection. The sequenced material consisted of unsorted whole RNA from tumor, nontumor lung or frozen PBMC. The donor population consisted of about 75 patients with untreated, early-stage non-small cell lung cancer. V was trimmed by 6 bases and J by 6 bases, leaving 14 bases between them. The CDR3 is 12 amino acids. Germline-derived CDR1 and CDR2 are DFQATT and SNEGSKA (reference sequence). Each molecule of TCR cDNA was tagged with one unique molecular identifier. TCRdb used MiXCR to reprocess the 5' RACE reads, holding one entry per CDR3 protein. The sample comprises almost 75,000 distinct CDR3 sequences, about 14% of which are singletons, and more than 5.5% rests with the top ten.

This rearrangement joins TRBV20-1 to TRBJ1-1; the D is unclear. This sample comprised PBMCs, obtained at surgery. The sequence came from a male donor with early-stage non-small cell lung cancer. The CDR3 DNA is TGCAGTGCCCTCCTCCCCCCGGCTGAAGCTTTCTTT. The encoded protein is CSALLPPAEAFF.